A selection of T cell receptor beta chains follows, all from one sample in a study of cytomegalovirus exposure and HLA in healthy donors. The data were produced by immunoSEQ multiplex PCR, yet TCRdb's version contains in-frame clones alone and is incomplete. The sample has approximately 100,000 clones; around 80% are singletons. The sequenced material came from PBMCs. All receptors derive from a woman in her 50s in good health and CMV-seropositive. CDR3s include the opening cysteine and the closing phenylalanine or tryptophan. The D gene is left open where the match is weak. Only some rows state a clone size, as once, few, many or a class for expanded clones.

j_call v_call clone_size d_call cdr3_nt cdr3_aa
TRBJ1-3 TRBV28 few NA TGTGCCAGCACTCTCTCTTGGGCCTCTGGAAACACCATATATTTT CASTLSWASGNTIYF
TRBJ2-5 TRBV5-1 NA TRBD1 TGCGCCAGCAGGCCCGGGACAGGGGAAGAGACCCAGTACTTC CASRPGTGEETQYF
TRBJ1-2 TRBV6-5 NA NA TGTGCCAGCAGCACCTTGGGGACTCCGGGCTACACCTTC CASSTLGTPGYTF
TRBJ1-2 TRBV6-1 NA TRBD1 TGTGCCAGCAGTGATCCGGACAGGGGAAGAGGGGGCTACACCTTC CASSDPDRGRGGYTF
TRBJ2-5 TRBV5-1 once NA TGCGCCAGCAGCTTGGTAGCATTCGGCCAAGAGACCCAGTACTTC CASSLVAFGQETQYF
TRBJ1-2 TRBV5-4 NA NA TGTGCCAGCAGCTTGGTGGGGAGACAGGTTTATGGCTACACCTTC CASSLVGRQVYGYTF
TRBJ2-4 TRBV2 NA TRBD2 TGTGCCAGCAGACCTCTAGCGGGGGGGACGAAGAACCTAAACATTCAGTACTTC CASRPLAGGTKNLNIQYF
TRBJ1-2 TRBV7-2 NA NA TGTGCCAGCAGCTTAGATTCTGGGGGCCCACTGACTACCTATGGCTACACCTTC CASSLDSGGPLTTYGYTF
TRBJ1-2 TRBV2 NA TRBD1 TGTGCCAGCAGTGAAGCGGACAGGGGCTATGGCTACACCTTC CASSEADRGYGYTF
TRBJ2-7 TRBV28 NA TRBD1 TGTGCCAGCAGTAAGGGACAGGGGATCTCCTACGAGCAGTACTTC CASSKGQGISYEQYF
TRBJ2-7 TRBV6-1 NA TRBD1 TGTGCCAGCAGGCCCGGACAGGCTCTTAGCTACGAGCAGTACTTC CASRPGQALSYEQYF
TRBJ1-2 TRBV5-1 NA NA TGCGCCAGCAGCGGGGGGGTGGCAGGAGCTAACTATGGCTACACCTTC CASSGGVAGANYGYTF
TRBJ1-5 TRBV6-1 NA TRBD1 TGTGCCAGCATCGTCCCGGGACAGGGACAGCCCCAGCATTTT CASIVPGQGQPQHF
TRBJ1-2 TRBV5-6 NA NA TGTGCCAGCAGCTTGGCAGGCTACTACTATGGCTACACCTTC CASSLAGYYYGYTF
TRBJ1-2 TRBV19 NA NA TGTGCCAGTAGTCCACTCGGACAGTTCCACTATGGCTACACCTTC CASSPLGQFHYGYTF
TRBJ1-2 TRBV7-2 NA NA TGTGCCAGCAGCTTCCCGACAGATCACTATGGCTACACCTTC CASSFPTDHYGYTF
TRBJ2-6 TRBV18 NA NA TGTGCCAGCTCACCCTCCCTAGGGGGCTCTGGGGCCAACGTCCTGACTTTC CASSPSLGGSGANVLTF
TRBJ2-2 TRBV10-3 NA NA TGTGCCATCAGTGAGGGTACTGTTAAAAGCGGGGAGCTGTTTTTT CAISEGTVKSGELFF
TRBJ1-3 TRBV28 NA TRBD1 TGTGCCAGCAGTACCAAGGGACAGGGCGGTAGGGACACCATATATTTT CASSTKGQGGRDTIYF
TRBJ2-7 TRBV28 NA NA TGTGCCAGCAGTCGACAGGACTTCTCCTACGAGCAGTACTTC CASSRQDFSYEQYF
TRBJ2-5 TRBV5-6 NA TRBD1 TGTGCCAGCAGCTTGGGACAGGGAATCCAAGAGACCCAGTACTTC CASSLGQGIQETQYF
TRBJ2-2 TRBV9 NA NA TGTGCCAGCAGCGTAGGAGGCCCCGGGGAGCTGTTTTTT CASSVGGPGELFF
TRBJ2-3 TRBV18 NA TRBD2 TGTGCCAGCTCACCTAGCGGGGGGACGTTTGGCACAGATACGCAGTATTTT CASSPSGGTFGTDTQYF
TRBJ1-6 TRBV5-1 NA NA TGCGCCAGCAGCTTGGAGGGTCAGGGAAATTCACCCCTCCACTTT CASSLEGQGNSPLHF
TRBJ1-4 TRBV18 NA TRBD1 TGTGCCAGCTCACCAGGGACAGGCACCGAAAAACTGTTTTTT CASSPGTGTEKLFF
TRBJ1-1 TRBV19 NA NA TGTGCCAGTAGCCCACAGGGTTCGTACACTGAAGCTTTCTTT CASSPQGSYTEAFF
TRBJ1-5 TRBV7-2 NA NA TGTGCCAGCAGCCTACAGGGATACGGGCAGCCCCAGCATTTT CASSLQGYGQPQHF
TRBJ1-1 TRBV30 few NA TGTGCCTGGAGTGTACACAGGGCCACTGAAGCTTTCTTT CAWSVHRATEAFF
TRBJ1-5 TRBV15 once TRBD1 TGTGCCACCAGGGCCGGGACAGTGGGCAATCAGCCCCAGCATTTT CATRAGTVGNQPQHF
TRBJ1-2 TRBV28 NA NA TGTGCCAGCCGATTACAGGGTTTCTATGGCTACACCTTC CASRLQGFYGYTF
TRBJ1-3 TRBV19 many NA TGTGCCAGTGGGCTCGACAGCTCTGGAAACACCATATATTTT CASGLDSSGNTIYF
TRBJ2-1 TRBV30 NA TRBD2 TGTGCCTGGAGTCGGCTAGCGGGGTATAATGAGCAGTTCTTC CAWSRLAGYNEQFF
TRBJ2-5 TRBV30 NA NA TGTGCCTGGAGTGTAACGGGTCCAGAGACCCAGTACTTC CAWSVTGPETQYF
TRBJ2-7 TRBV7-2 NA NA TGTGCCAGCAGCTTCCGACCCGGGGAGACCTACGAGCAGTACTTC CASSFRPGETYEQYF
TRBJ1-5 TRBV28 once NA TGTGCCAGCAGTTACACCGGGGGAGTAGGTATACAGCCCCAGCATTTT CASSYTGGVGIQPQHF
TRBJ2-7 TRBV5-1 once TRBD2 TGCGCCAGCAGCCCCGGGACTAGCGTGTACGAGCAGTACTTC CASSPGTSVYEQYF
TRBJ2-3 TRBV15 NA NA TGTGCCACCAGCAGAGGAGACAGACAAGCAGATACGCAGTACTTT CATSRGDRQADTQYF
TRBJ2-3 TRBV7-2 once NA TGTGCCAGCAGCTTACGACTAGACTTCACAGATACGCAGTATTTT CASSLRLDFTDTQYF
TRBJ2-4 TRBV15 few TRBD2 TGTGCCACTAAAGAGGGAGGGCAAAGGAACATTCAGTACTTC CATKEGGQRNIQYF
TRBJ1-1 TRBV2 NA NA TGTGCCAGCACCAAGGGAGGTAGGCATTCCACTGAAGCTTTCTTT CASTKGGRHSTEAFF
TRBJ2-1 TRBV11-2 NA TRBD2 TGTGCCAGCAGCGCTTACTCTGGCGGGGGGGCCCATGAGCAGTTCTTC CASSAYSGGGAHEQFF
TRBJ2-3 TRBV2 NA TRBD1 TGTGCAATCGCAGGGGGACGCACAGATACGCAGTATTTT CAIAGGRTDTQYF
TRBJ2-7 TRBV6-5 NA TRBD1 TGTGCCAGCAGGAGGACAGGGAGCTACGAGCAGTACTTC CASRRTGSYEQYF
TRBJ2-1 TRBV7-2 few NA TGTGCCAGCAGAAAGGGGGGAGCGGGGATCAATGAGCAGTTCTTC CASRKGGAGINEQFF
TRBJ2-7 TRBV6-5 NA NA TGTGCCAGTTACAGGGACGGCGGCTACGAGCAGTACTTC CASYRDGGYEQYF